By frequency in the sample, the clone carrying this T cell receptor (beta chain) is medium-sized. Antigen: not known. Thawed unstimulated PBMCs were FACS-sorted by CD3, CD4 and CD8 into two populations. These data come from a study of T cell clones after liver transplantation. Across the study: Immunosuppression withdrawal was tried within 2 years after liver transplantation in this trial.

General study findings and limits: Small, mixed patient groups and varying post-transplant times limit these conclusions. Circulating graft-donor-reactive CD4 TCRbeta sequences fell significantly post-transplant in most of the 8 subjects.

The CDR3 totals 13 residues. V was trimmed by 7 bases and J by 2 bases, leaving 12 bases between them. Per the germline V gene, CDR1 is MDHEN and CDR2 is SYDVKM. Only in-frame clones appear in the TCRdb table, and some are missing; sequencing was by immunoSEQ multiplex PCR. The table lists fewer than 20,000 clones, around 89% of them singletons. This receptor was obtained from a human patient who received a liver transplant. Some T cells may be graft donor cells. The starting material was CD8+ T cells from blood, obtained about 46 months after liver transplant. The chain combines TRBV28 with TRBJ2-7; possibly TRBD1 for D (6 bases). The CDR3 region is CASTDRPAYEQYF. The DNA of the CDR3 is TGTGCCAGCACCGACAGGCCGGCCTACGAGCAGTACTTC.